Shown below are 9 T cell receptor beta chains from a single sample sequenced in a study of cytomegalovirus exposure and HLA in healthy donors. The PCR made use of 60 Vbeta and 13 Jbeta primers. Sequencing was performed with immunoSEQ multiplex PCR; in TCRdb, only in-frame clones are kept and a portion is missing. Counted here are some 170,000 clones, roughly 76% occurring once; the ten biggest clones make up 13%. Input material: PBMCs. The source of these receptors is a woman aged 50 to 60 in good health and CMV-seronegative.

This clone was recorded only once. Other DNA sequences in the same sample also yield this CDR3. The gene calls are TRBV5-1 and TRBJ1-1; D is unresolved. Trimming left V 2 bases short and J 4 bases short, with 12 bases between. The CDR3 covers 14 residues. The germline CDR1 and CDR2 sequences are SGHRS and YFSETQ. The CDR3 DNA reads TGCGCCAGCAGCTTTGAGGGATTTGTCACTGAAGCTTTCTTT. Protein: CASSFEGFVTEAFF. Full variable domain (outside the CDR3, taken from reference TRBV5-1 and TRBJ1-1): KAGVTQTPRYLIKTRGQQVTLSCSPISGHRSVSWYQQTPGQGLQFLFEYFSETQRNKGNFPGRFSGRQFSNSRSEMNVSTLELGDSALYLCASSFEGFVTEAFFGQGTRLTVV.

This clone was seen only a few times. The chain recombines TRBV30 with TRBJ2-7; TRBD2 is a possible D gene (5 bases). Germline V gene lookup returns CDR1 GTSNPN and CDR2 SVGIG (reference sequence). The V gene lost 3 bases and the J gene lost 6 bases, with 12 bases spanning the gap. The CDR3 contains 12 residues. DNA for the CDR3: TGTGCCTGGAGCCGACATGAGGGCGAGCAGTACTTC. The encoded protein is CAWSRHEGEQYF.

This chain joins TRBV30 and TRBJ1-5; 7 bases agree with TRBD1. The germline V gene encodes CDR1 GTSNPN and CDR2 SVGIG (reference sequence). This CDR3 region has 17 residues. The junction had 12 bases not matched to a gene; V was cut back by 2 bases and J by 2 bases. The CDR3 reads CAWSSTGLQGGNQPQHF. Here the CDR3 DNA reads TGTGCCTGGAGTTCGACAGGTCTTCAGGGGGGCAATCAGCCCCAGCATTTT. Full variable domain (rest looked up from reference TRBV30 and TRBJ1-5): SQTIHQWPATLVQPVGSPLSLECTVEGTSNPNLYWYRQAAGRGLQLLFYSVGIGQISSEVPQNLSASRPQDRQFILSSKKLLLSDSGFYLCAWSSTGLQGGNQPQHFGDGTRLSIL.

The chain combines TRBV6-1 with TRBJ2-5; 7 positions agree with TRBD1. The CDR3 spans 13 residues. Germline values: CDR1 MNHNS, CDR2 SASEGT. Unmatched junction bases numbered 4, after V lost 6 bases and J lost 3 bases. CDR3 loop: CASRRTGEETQYF. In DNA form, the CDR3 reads TGTGCCAGCAGACGAACAGGGGAAGAGACCCAGTACTTC.

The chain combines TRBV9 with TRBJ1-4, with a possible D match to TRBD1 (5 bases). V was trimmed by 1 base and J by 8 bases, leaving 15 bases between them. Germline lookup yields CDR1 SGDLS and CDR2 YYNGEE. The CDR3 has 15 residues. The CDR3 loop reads CASSVFPGGGEKLFF. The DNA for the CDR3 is TGTGCCAGCAGCGTATTCCCGGGGGGTGGCGAAAAACTGTTTTTT.

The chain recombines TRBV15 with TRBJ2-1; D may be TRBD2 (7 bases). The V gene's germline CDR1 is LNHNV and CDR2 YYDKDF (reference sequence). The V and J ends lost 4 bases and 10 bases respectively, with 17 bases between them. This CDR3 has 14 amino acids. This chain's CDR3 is CATSTEGGRKEQFF. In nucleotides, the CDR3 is TGTGCCACCAGCACCGAGGGGGGGCGGAAGGAGCAGTTCTTC.

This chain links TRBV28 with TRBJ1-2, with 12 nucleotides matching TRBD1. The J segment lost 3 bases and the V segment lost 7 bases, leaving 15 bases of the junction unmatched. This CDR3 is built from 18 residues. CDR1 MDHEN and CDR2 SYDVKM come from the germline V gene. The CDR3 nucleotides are TGTGCCAGCACCAAGCCATGGGACAGGGGGCGAATGGACTATGGCTACACCTTC. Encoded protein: CASTKPWDRGRMDYGYTF.

This CDR3 is CAGQTTSYGYTF. The DNA of the CDR3 is TGTGCCGGACAGACAACCTCCTATGGCTACACCTTC. J is TRBJ1-2 and V is TRBV6-6, with D perhaps TRBD1 (6 bases). Germline V gene sequence: CDR1 MNHNY, CDR2 SVGAGI (reference sequence). This CDR3 has 12 amino acids. V dropped 11 bases and J dropped 4 bases, with 14 bases sitting between them.

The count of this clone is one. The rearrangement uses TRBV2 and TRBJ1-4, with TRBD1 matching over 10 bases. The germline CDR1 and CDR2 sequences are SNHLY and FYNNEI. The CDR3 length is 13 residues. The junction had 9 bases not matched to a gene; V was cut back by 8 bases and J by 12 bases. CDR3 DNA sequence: TGTGCCAGCGGTTCGGGACAGGGGCCCGAACTGTTTTTT. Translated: CASGSGQGPELFF.